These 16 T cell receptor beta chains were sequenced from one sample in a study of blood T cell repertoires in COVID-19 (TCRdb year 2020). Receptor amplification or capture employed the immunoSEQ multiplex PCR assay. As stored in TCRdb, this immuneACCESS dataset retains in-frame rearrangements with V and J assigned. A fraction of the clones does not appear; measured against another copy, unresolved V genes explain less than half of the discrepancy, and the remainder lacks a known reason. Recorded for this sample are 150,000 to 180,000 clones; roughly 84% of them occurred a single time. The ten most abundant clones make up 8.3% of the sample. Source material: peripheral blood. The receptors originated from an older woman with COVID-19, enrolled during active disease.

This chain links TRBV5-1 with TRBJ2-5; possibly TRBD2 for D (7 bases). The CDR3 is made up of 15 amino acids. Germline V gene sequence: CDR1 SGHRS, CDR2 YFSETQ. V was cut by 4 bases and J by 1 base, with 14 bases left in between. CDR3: CASSPGGGLQETQYF. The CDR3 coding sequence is TGCGCCAGCAGCCCCGGCGGGGGCCTCCAAGAGACCCAGTACTTC.

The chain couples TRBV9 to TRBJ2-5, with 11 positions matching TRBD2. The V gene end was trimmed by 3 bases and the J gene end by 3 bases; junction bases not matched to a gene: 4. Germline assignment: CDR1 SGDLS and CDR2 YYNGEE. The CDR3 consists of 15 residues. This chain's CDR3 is CASSASGGIKETQYF. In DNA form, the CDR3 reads TGTGCCAGCAGCGCTAGCGGGGGGATAAAAGAGACCCAGTACTTC.

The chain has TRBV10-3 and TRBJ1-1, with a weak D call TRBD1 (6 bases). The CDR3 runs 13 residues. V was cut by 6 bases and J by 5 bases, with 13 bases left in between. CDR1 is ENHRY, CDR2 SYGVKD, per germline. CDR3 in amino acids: CAIRAGASTEAFF. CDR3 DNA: TGTGCCATCAGGGCGGGGGCGAGTACTGAAGCTTTCTTT.

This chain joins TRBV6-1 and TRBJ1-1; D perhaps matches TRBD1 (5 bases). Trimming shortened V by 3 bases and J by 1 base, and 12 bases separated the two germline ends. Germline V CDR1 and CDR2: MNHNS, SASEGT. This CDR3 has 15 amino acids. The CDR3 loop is CASSDRRARNTEAFF. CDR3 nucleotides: TGTGCCAGCAGTGATCGCAGGGCCAGGAACACTGAAGCTTTCTTT.

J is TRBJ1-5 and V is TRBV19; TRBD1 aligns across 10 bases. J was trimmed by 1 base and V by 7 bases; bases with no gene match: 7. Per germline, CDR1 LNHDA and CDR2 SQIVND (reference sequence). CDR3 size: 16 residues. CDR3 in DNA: TGTGCCAGTACTACCATGGACAGGGGGAGCAATCAGCCCCAGCATTTT. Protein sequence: CASTTMDRGSNQPQHF.

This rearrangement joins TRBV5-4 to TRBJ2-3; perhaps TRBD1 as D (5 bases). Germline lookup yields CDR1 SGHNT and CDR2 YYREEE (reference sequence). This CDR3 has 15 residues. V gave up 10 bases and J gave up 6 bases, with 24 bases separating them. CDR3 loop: CAGALKGGRSDTQYF. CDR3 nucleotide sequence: TGTGCCGGGGCCCTGAAGGGTGGAAGATCCGATACGCAGTATTTT.

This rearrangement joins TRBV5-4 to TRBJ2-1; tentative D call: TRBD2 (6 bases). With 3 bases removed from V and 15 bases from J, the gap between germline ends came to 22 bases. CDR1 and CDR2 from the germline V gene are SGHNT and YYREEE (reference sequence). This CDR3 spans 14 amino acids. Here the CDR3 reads CASSSGTPMAYLFF. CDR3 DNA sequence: TGTGCCAGCAGCTCCGGGACTCCAATGGCCTATCTGTTCTTC.

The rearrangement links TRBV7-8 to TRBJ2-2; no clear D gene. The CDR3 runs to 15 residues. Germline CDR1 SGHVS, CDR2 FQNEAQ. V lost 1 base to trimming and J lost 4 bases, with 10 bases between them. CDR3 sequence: CASSLVPASTGELFF. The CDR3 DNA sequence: TGTGCCAGCAGCTTAGTGCCAGCGAGCACCGGGGAGCTGTTTTTT. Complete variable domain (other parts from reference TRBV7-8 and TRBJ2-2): GAGVSQSPRYKVAKRGQDVALRCDPISGHVSLFWYQQALGQGPEFLTYFQNEAQLDKSGLPSDRFFAERPEGSVSTLKIQRTQQEDSAVYLCASSLVPASTGELFFGEGSRLTVL.

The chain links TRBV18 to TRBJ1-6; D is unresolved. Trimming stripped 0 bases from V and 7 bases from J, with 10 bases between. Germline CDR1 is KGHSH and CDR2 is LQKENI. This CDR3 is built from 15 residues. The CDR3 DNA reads TGTGCCAGCTCACCACCGGCAGGCAGAAATTCACCCCTCCACTTT. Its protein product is CASSPPAGRNSPLHF.

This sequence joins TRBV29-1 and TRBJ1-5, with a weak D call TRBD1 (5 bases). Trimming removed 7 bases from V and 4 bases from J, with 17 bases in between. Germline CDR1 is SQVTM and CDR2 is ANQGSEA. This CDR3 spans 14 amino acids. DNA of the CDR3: TGCAGCGCGTGCTCTTCAGGGATGAATCAGCCCCAGCATTTT. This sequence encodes CSACSSGMNQPQHF.

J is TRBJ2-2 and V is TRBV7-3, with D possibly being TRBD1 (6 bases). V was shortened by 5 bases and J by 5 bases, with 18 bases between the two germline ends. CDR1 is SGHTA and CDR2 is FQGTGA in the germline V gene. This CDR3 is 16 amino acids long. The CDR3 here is CASSPRQAHGTGELFF. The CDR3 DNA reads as TGTGCCAGCAGCCCGAGACAGGCTCATGGGACCGGGGAGCTGTTTTTT.

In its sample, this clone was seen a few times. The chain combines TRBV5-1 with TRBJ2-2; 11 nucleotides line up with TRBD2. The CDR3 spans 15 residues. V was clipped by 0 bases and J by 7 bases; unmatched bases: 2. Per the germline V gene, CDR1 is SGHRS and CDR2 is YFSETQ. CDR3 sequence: CASSLGGTSGGELFF. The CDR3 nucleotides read TGCGCCAGCAGCTTGGGAGGGACTAGCGGCGGGGAGCTGTTTTTT.

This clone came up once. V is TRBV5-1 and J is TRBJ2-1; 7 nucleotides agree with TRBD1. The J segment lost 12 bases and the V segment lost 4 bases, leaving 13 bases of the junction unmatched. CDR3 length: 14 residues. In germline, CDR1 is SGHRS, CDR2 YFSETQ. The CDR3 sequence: CASSTDRADVSQFF. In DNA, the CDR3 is TGCGCCAGCAGCACAGACAGGGCCGACGTCTCGCAGTTCTTC.

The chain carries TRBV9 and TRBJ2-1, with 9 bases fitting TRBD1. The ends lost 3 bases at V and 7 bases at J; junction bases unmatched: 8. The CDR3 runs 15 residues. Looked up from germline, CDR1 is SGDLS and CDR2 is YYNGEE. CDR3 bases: TGTGCCAGCAGCGCATTACAGGGGGCGCGAAATGAGCAGTTCTTC. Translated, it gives CASSALQGARNEQFF.

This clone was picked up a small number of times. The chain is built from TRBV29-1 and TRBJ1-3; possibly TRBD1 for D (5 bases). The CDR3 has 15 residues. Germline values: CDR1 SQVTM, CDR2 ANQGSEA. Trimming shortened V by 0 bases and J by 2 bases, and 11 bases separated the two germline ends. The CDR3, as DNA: TGCAGCGTTGAAGATATCTCAGGGACTGGAAACACCATATATTTT. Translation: CSVEDISGTGNTIYF.

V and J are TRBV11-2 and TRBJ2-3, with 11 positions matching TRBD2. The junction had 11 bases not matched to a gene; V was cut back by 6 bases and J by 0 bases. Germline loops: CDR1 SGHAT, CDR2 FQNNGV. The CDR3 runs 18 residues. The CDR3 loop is CASSIAGGPGSSTDTQYF. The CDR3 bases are TGTGCCAGCAGTATAGCGGGAGGGCCTGGGTCTAGCACAGATACGCAGTATTTT.